This is a list of T cell receptor beta chains from one sample in a study of cytomegalovirus exposure and HLA in healthy donors. Method: immunoSEQ multiplex PCR; TCRdb's copy keeps in-frame clones and lacks some. The data contain 150,000 to 200,000 clones, over 65% of them seen just once; the ten biggest clones take up roughly 7%. The sequencing sample was made of PBMCs. The receptors originated from a man between 18 and 29 years old in good health and CMV-seropositive. Each CDR3 is given with its conserved first and last residue. The order of the fields is V gene, clone size, J gene, D gene, CDR3 protein, CDR3 DNA. D genes are given only for firm matches. Size is stated for part of the rows, as once, few or many counts, or as a class when the clone is expanded.

TRBV29-1	once	TRBJ1-2	-	CSVAHLGAGSGYTF	TGCAGCGTTGCCCACCTAGGGGCCGGTTCAGGCTACACCTTC
TRBV11-2	-	TRBJ1-2	-	CASSTRDYGYTF	TGTGCCAGCAGCACCAGGGACTATGGCTACACCTTC
TRBV7-3	-	TRBJ2-5	TRBD1	CASSLAPGTGGETQYF	TGTGCCAGCAGCCTGGCCCCCGGGACAGGGGGAGAGACCCAGTACTTC
TRBV6-5	-	TRBJ2-7	TRBD1	CASRRNRGGEQYF	TGTGCCAGCAGACGCAACAGGGGTGGGGAGCAGTACTTC
TRBV6-1	-	TRBJ1-1	-	CASSEYQWRRDTEAFF	TGTGCCAGCAGTGAATATCAGTGGAGGAGGGACACTGAAGCTTTCTTT
TRBV9	-	TRBJ1-2	TRBD1	CASSPQTGPYGYTF	TGTGCCAGCAGCCCCCAGACAGGGCCCTATGGCTACACCTTC
TRBV6-4	-	TRBJ2-7	TRBD2	CASSYRTSGLSYEQYF	TGTGCCAGCAGTTACAGGACTAGCGGCCTCTCCTACGAGCAGTACTTC
TRBV5-4	-	TRBJ2-1	-	CASSLDPNEQFF	TGTGCCAGCAGCCTAGACCCAAATGAGCAGTTCTTC
TRBV28	-	TRBJ1-5	-	CASRRDRNQPQHF	TGTGCCAGCAGAAGAGACAGAAATCAGCCCCAGCATTTT
TRBV23-1	-	TRBJ2-7	TRBD1	CASTLRGPSYEQYF	TGCGCCAGCACCCTCAGGGGGCCTTCCTACGAGCAGTACTTC
TRBV5-1	-	TRBJ1-4	TRBD1	CASSPAVRDRKEKLFF	TGCGCCAGCAGCCCGGCCGTCCGGGACAGAAAGGAAAAACTGTTTTTT
TRBV18	-	TRBJ2-7	-	CASSTRQVGEQYF	TGTGCCAGCTCAACCCGACAGGTTGGCGAGCAGTACTTC
TRBV19	-	TRBJ2-1	TRBD2	CASTGTSGRLRDEQFF	TGTGCCAGTACCGGGACTAGCGGGAGGCTTAGGGATGAGCAGTTCTTC
TRBV2	-	TRBJ2-1	TRBD2	CASSPSGHYNEQFF	TGTGCCAGCAGTCCTAGCGGCCACTACAATGAGCAGTTCTTC
TRBV2	-	TRBJ1-5	-	CASSERRANSNQPQHF	TGTGCCAGCAGTGAACGCAGGGCTAATAGCAATCAGCCCCAGCATTTT
TRBV19	-	TRBJ2-7	-	CASSTRGHNEQYF	TGTGCCAGTAGTACCCGGGGACATAACGAGCAGTACTTC
TRBV30	once	TRBJ2-5	TRBD2	CAWSVTGGRGTQYF	TGTGCCTGGAGTGTGACGGGGGGTAGGGGGACCCAGTACTTC
TRBV5-6	once	TRBJ2-7	-	CASSLGGSAYEQYF	TGTGCCAGCAGCTTGGGAGGGTCAGCCTACGAGCAGTACTTC
TRBV5-4	-	TRBJ2-1	-	CARRETPLGGEQFF	TGTGCCAGGAGGGAGACTCCCCTAGGTGGTGAGCAGTTCTTC
TRBV15	-	TRBJ2-7	-	CATSRAIPSASYEQYF	TGTGCCACCAGCAGAGCCATTCCTAGCGCCTCCTACGAGCAGTACTTC
TRBV28	-	TRBJ2-1	TRBD2	CASRIRLAGGPNNEQFF	TGTGCCAGCAGGATTCGACTAGCGGGAGGGCCTAACAATGAGCAGTTCTTC
TRBV2	-	TRBJ2-5	TRBD2	CASSSRTSGAQETQYF	TGTGCCAGCAGTTCTCGGACTAGCGGGGCCCAGGAGACCCAGTACTTC
TRBV19	few	TRBJ1-1	-	CASSIRGSEAFF	TGTGCCAGTAGTATCCGGGGTAGTGAAGCTTTCTTT
TRBV6-6	-	TRBJ2-7	-	CASSYGEEGYEQYF	TGTGCCAGCAGTTACGGAGAGGAGGGCTACGAGCAGTACTTC